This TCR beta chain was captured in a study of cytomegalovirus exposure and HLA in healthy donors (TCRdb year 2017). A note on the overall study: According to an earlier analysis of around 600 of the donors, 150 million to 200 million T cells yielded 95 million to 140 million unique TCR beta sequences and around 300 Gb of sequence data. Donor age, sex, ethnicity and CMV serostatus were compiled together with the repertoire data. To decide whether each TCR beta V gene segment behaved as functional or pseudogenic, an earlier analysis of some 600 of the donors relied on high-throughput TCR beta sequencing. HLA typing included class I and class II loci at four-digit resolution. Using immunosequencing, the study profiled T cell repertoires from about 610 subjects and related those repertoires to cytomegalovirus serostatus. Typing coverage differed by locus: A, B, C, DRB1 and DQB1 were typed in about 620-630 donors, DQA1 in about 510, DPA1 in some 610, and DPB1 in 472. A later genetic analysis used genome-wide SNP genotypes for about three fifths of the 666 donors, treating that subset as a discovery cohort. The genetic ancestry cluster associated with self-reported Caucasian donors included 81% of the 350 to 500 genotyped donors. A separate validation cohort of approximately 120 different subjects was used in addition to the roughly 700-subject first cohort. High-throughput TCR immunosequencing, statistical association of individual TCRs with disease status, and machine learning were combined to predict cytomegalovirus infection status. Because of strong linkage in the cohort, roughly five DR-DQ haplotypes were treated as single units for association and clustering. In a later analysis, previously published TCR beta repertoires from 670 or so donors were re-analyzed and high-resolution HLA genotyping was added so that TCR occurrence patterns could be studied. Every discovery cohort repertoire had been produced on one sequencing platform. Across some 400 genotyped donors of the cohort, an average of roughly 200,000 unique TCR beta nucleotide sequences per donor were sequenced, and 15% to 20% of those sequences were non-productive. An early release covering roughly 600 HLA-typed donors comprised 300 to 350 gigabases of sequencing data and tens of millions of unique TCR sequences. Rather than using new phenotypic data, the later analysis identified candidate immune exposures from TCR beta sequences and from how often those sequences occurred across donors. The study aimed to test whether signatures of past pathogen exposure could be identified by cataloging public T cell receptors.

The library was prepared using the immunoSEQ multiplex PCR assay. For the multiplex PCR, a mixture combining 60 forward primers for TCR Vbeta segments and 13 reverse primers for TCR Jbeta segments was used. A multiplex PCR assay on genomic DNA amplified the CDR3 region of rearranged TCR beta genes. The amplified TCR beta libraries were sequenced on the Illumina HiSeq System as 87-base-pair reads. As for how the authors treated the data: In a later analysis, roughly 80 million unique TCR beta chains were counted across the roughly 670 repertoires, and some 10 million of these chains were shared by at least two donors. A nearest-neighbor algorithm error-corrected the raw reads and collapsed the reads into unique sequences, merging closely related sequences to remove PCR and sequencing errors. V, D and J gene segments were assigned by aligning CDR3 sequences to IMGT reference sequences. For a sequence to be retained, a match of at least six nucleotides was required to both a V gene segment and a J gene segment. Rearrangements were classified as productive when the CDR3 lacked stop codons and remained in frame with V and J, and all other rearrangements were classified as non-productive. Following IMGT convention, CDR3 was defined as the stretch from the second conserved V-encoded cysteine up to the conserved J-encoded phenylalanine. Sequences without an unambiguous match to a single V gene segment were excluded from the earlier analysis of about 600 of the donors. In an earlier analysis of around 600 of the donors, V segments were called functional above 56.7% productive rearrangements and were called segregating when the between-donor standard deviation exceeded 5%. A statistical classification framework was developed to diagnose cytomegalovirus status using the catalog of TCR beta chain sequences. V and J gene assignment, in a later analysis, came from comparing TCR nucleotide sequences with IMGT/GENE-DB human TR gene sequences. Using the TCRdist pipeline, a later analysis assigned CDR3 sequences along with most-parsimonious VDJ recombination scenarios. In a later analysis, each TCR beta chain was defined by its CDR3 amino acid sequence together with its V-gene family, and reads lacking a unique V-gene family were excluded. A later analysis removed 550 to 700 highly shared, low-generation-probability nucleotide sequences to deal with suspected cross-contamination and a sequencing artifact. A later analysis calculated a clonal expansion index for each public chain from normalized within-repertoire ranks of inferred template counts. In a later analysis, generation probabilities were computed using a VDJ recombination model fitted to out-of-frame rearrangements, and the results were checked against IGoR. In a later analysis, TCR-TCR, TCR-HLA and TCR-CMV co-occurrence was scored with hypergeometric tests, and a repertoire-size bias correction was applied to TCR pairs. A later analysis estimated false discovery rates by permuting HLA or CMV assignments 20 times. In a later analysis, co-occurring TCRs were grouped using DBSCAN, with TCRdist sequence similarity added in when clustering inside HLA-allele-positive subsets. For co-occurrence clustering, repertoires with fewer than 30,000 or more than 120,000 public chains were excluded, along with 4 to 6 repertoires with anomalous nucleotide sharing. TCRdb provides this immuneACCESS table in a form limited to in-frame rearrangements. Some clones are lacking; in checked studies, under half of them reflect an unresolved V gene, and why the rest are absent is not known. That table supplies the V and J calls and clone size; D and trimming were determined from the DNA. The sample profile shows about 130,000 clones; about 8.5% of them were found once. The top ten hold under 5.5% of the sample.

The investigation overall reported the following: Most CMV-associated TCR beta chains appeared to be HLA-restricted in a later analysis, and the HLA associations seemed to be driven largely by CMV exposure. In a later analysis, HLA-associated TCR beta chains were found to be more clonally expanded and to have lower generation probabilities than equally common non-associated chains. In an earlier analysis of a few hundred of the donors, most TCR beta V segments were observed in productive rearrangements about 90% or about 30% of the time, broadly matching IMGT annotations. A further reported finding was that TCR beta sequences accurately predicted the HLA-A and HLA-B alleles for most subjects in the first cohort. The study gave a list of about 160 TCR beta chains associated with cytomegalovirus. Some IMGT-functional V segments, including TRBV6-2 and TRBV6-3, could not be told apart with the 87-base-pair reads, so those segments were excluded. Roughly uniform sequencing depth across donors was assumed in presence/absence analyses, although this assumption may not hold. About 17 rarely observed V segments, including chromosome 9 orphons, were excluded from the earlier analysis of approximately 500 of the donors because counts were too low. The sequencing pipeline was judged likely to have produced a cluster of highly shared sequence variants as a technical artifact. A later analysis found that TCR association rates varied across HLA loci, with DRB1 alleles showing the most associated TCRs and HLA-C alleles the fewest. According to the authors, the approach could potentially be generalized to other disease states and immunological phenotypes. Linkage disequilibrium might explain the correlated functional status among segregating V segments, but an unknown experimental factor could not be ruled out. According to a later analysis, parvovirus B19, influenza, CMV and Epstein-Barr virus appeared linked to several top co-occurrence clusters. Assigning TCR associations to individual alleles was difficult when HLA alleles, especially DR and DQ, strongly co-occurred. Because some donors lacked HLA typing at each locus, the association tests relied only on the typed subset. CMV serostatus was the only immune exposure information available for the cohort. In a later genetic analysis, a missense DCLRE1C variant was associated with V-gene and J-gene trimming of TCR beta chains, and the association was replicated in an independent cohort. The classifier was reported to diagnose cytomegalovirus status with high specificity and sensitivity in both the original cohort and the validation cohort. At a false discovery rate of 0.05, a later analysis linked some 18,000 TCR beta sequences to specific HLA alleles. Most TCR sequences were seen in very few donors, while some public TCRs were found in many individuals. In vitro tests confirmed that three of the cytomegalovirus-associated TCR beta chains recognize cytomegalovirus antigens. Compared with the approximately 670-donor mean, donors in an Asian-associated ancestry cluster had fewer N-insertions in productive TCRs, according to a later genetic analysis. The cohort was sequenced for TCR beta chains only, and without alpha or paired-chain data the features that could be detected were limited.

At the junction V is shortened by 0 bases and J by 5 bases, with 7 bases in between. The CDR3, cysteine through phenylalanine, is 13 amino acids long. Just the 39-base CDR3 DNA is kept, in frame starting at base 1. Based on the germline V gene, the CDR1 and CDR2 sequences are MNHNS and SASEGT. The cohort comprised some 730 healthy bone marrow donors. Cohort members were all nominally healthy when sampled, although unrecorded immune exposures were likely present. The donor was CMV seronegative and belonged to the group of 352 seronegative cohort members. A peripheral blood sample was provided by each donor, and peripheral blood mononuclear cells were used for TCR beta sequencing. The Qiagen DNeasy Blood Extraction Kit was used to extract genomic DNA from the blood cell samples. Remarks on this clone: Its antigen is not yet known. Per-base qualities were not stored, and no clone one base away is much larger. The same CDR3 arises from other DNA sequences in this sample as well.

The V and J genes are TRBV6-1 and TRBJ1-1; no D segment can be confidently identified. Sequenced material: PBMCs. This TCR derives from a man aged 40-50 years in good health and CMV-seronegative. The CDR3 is CASSEARGTEAFF. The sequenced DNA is TGTGCCAGCAGTGAAGCTCGGGGTACTGAAGCTTTCTTT.